Below, 27 T cell receptor beta chains from the same sample are listed, as sequenced in a study of response to subunit inactivated influenza vaccine. TCRdb used MiXCR to reprocess the RT-PCR reads, holding one entry per CDR3 protein. This table holds under 550,000 distinct CDR3 sequences, less than 7.5% found once. Specimen: PBMCs from blood, collected around 2 years after vaccination. The receptor set was obtained from a man aged 50 to 69 who received an inactivated influenza vaccine.

This clonotype was counted ten times or more. The chain joins TRBV10-3 to TRBJ2-1; possibly TRBD1 or TRBD2 for D (6 bases each). The CDR3 sequence is 13 residues long. CDR1 is ENHRY and CDR2 is SYGVKD in the germline V gene. V lost 2 bases and J lost 7, with 9 bases in between. For the CDR3, the DNA is TGTGCCATCAGTGAGGAAGGGGGGAATGAGCAGTTCTTC. As protein: CAISEEGGNEQFF.

This clonotype has at least ten counts. The chain recombines TRBV29-1 with TRBJ2-1, with 13 bases identical to TRBD2. Germline V gene sequence: CDR1 SQVTM, CDR2 ANQGSEA. Unmatched junction bases numbered 6, after V lost 3 bases and J lost 7 bases. The CDR3 is 15 amino acids. CDR3: CSVDTSGRASNEQFF. CDR3 DNA sequence: TGCAGCGTTGACACTAGCGGGAGGGCCAGTAATGAGCAGTTCTTC.

This clonotype was seen a few times. V usage is TRBV2 and J usage is TRBJ2-3; no firm D call. Trimming cost V 2 bases and J 6 bases, with 9 bases left between them. Germline V gives CDR1 SNHLY, CDR2 FYNNEI. The CDR3 consists of 13 residues. For the CDR3, the DNA is TGTGCCAGCAGTGAAATTGTCCCCGATACGCAGTATTTT. This encodes CASSEIVPDTQYF. The full variable domain, with the rest looked up from reference TRBV2 and TRBJ2-3, is EPEVTQTPSHQVTQMGQEVILRCVPISNHLYFYWYRQILGQKVEFLVSFYNNEISEKSEIFDDQFSVERPDGSNFTLKIRSTKLEDSAMYFCASSEIVPDTQYFGPGTRLTVL.

The J gene is TRBJ2-4, the V gene TRBV3-1; TRBD1 agrees at 11 bases. Germline CDR1 and CDR2: LGHDT and YNNKEL (reference sequence). This CDR3 has 15 amino acids. The J segment lost 9 bases and the V segment lost 3 bases, leaving 7 bases of the junction unmatched. Here the CDR3 reads CASSQGTGGLVIQYF. The CDR3, as DNA: TGTGCCAGCAGCCAGGGGACAGGGGGTCTTGTCATTCAGTACTTC.

This clonotype turned up a few times. The genes are TRBV20-1 and TRBJ2-3, with a possible D match to TRBD1 (6 bases). This CDR3 spans 13 amino acids. CDR1 DFQATT and CDR2 SNEGSKA come from the germline V gene (reference sequence). Trimming removed 6 bases at V and 2 bases at J, with 12 bases between. The CDR3 nucleotides read TGCAGTGCCAGGACAGCCTACACAGATACGCAGTATTTT. It encodes CSARTAYTDTQYF.

This clonotype showed up many times. The chain has TRBV29-1 and TRBJ2-1; 8 bases match TRBD2. The CDR3 contains 15 residues. With V trimmed by 5 bases and J by 5 bases, 11 bases remained unmatched. The germline V gene encodes CDR1 SQVTM and CDR2 ANQGSEA. The CDR3 is CSVSPGAGENNEQFF. Here the CDR3 DNA reads TGCAGCGTTTCCCCGGGAGCGGGGGAGAACAATGAGCAGTTCTTC.

This clonotype showed up just a few times. The genes are TRBV18 and TRBJ1-1; weak D call: TRBD1 (5 bases). Germline V gene sequence: CDR1 KGHSH, CDR2 LQKENI. The CDR3 has 12 amino acids. V lost 5 bases, J lost 8 bases, and 12 bases lay in between. CDR3 in amino acids: CASSRQQGEAFF. CDR3 DNA sequence: TGTGCCAGCTCAAGACAGCAGGGAGAAGCTTTCTTT.

This clonotype was recorded a few times. The J gene is TRBJ1-1, the V gene TRBV30, with a possible D match to TRBD1 (6 bases). The CDR3 has 11 amino acids. V was shortened by 4 bases and J by 12 bases, with 15 bases between the two germline ends. Germline loops: CDR1 GTSNPN, CDR2 SVGIG (reference sequence). The CDR3: CAWKRGARTFF. The CDR3 nucleotides read TGTGCCTGGAAGAGGGGGGCGCGGACTTTCTTT.

The CDR3 DNA reads TGTGCCAGCAGTTTCCGAACTAGCGGGCCCTCCCTGTCACTTAGCTCCTACAATGAGCAGTTCTTC. This sequence encodes CASSFRTSGPSLSLSSYNEQFF. V is TRBV12-3 or TRBV12-4 and J is TRBJ2-1, with TRBD2 matching 9 bases. The junction had 21 bases not matched to a gene; V was cut back by 3 bases and J by 0 bases. CDR3 length: 22 residues.

Many counts were recorded for this clonotype. This chain links TRBV20-1 with TRBJ2-3; 12 nucleotides match TRBD2. The germline CDR1 and CDR2 sequences are DFQATT and SNEGSKA (reference sequence). After removal of 0 bases from V and 4 bases from J, the junction contained 5 bases not matched to a gene. The CDR3 contains 16 residues. Written as DNA, the CDR3 is TGCAGTGCTAGAGATCTAGCGGGGGGGCCCGCAGATACGCAGTATTTT. Residues: CSARDLAGGPADTQYF.

This clonotype was seen ten or more times. The chain carries TRBV27 and TRBJ2-2; TRBD2 aligns across 7 bases. Germline trimming cut 6 bases from V and 0 bases from J; bases unmatched to any gene: 4. The CDR3 runs to 15 residues. Looked up from germline, CDR1 is MNHEY and CDR2 is SMNVEV (reference sequence). The CDR3 sequence is CASSRGLANTGELFF. The CDR3 DNA sequence: TGTGCCAGCAGCCGTGGACTAGCGAACACCGGGGAGCTGTTTTTT.

The gene calls are TRBV18 and TRBJ1-5, with a weak D call TRBD1 (6 bases). V shed 3 bases and J shed 3 bases, with 12 bases lying between them. The CDR3 has 15 residues. Germline V gene sequence: CDR1 KGHSH, CDR2 LQKENI. CDR3 DNA: TGTGCCAGCTCACCCGAAGGACAGATCAATCAGCCCCAGCATTTT. As protein: CASSPEGQINQPQHF.

This clonotype was counted a few times. The rearrangement uses TRBV12-3 or TRBV12-4 and TRBJ2-1; D ambiguous. This CDR3 spans 15 amino acids. V lost 4 bases and J 0 bases, leaving 10 bases between the germline ends. DNA of the CDR3: TGTGCCAGCAGTTCAACCTACCTCTCCTACAATGAGCAGTTCTTC. This gives the protein CASSSTYLSYNEQFF.

This clonotype was counted many times. V and J are TRBV9 and TRBJ2-3, with 10 bases aligning to TRBD2. The CDR3 spans 19 residues. Per germline, CDR1 SGDLS and CDR2 YYNGEE. After removal of 2 bases from V and 6 bases from J, the junction contained 18 bases not matched to a gene. Written as DNA, the CDR3 is TGTGCCAGCAGCGTCGCCCCAGTCGTACTAGCGGGGTCCGTCGATACGCAGTATTTT. Its protein product is CASSVAPVVLAGSVDTQYF.

This clonotype was counted a few times. V usage is TRBV5-1 and J usage is TRBJ2-2, with D possibly being TRBD1 (6 bases). V shed 7 bases and J shed 1 base, with 11 bases lying between them. Germline V gene sequence: CDR1 SGHRS, CDR2 YFSETQ. The CDR3 contains 14 residues. This chain's CDR3 is CASGKGGNTGELFF. The CDR3, as DNA: TGCGCCAGCGGAAAAGGGGGGAACACCGGGGAGCTGTTTTTT.

The J gene is TRBJ1-3, the V gene TRBV5-1, with no clear D. Per germline, CDR1 SGHRS and CDR2 YFSETQ. This CDR3 is built from 16 residues. Trimming left V 2 bases short and J 0 bases short, with 12 bases between. As DNA, the CDR3 is TGCGCCAGCAGCTTAGGGCAGCTGAGCTCTGGAAACACCATATATTTT. The encoded protein is CASSLGQLSSGNTIYF.

This clonotype was counted many times. The rearrangement joins TRBV7-2 to TRBJ1-2; unclear D gene. V was cut by 3 bases and J by 3 bases, with 11 bases left in between. The CDR3 has 14 residues. Looked up from germline, CDR1 is SGHTA and CDR2 is FQGNSA. The CDR3 spells CASSFGHLDYGYTF. The DNA of the CDR3 is TGTGCCAGCAGCTTTGGCCATTTAGACTATGGCTACACCTTC.

The rearrangement links TRBV4-2 to TRBJ2-3, with 9 bases aligning to TRBD2. The germline gives CDR1 LGHNA, CDR2 YNFKEQ. This CDR3 has 18 residues. V dropped 1 base and J dropped 2; count of bases not matched to a gene: 10. The DNA for the CDR3 is TGTGCCAGCAGCCAAGCTACCACTCTAGCGGGGACCACAGATACGCAGTATTTT. This encodes CASSQATTLAGTTDTQYF.

The V gene is TRBV10-3, the J gene TRBJ2-3; D not certain. Germline V CDR1 and CDR2: ENHRY, SYGVKD. This CDR3 is 14 amino acids long. Between the trimmed V and J ends, which lost 6 bases and 0 bases, there was a span of 10 bases. The CDR3 region is CAIRNPTSTDTQYF. CDR3 in DNA: TGTGCCATCAGAAATCCGACAAGCACAGATACGCAGTATTTT.

This clonotype appeared many times. V usage is TRBV6-5 and J usage is TRBJ2-1; D gene ambiguous. Germline assignment: CDR1 MNHEY and CDR2 SVGAGI. The CDR3 is 18 residues long. Trimming stripped 4 bases from V and 0 bases from J, with 19 bases between. DNA of the CDR3: TGTGCCAGCAGTTCAGATCAGGACGGTGCCGCCTCCTACAATGAGCAGTTCTTC. This translates into CASSSDQDGAASYNEQFF.

This clonotype was counted ten times or more. CDR3 in DNA: TGTGCCAGCTCACCCGATCGAATGGCTGAAGCTTTCTTT. Encoded protein: CASSPDRMAEAFF. This rearrangement joins TRBV18 to TRBJ1-1, with D uncertain. Germline V gives CDR1 KGHSH, CDR2 LQKENI. V lost 3 bases and J 6 bases, leaving 11 bases between the germline ends. The CDR3 is made up of 13 amino acids.

The rearrangement joins TRBV27 to TRBJ2-5, with 15 nucleotides matching TRBD2. J gave up 5 bases and V 5 bases, and 12 bases lay outside the gene matches. The CDR3 is 18 residues long. CDR1 and CDR2 (germline): MNHEY, SMNVEV (reference sequence). The CDR3 is CASSPSGTSGRSRETQYF. The CDR3 coding sequence is TGTGCCAGCAGTCCATCAGGGACTAGCGGGAGGTCGAGGGAGACCCAGTACTTC.

This clonotype was found a few times. The chain employs TRBV5-4 and TRBJ2-5; D unresolved. Per the germline V gene, CDR1 is SGHNT and CDR2 is YYREEE (reference sequence). This CDR3 has 16 residues. V lost 2 bases and J lost 4, with 18 bases in between. The CDR3: CASSFGRRGTSETQYF. For the CDR3, the DNA is TGTGCCAGCAGCTTTGGCCGAAGAGGTACGTCAGAGACCCAGTACTTC. The whole variable domain, filled in from reference TRBV5-4 and TRBJ2-5, reads ETGVTQSPTHLIKTRGQQVTLRCSSQSGHNTVSWYQQALGQGPQFIFQYYREEENGRGNFPPRFSGLQFPNYSSELNVNALELDDSALYLCASSFGRRGTSETQYFGPGTRLLVL.

As to this clonotype: Possible read error: a much larger clone is one base away. CDR3 sequence reads: CASGRTSGYEQYF. The CDR3 nucleotides are TGTGCCAGCGGCCGGACTAGCGGTTACGAGCAGTACTTC. The chain has TRBV6-1 and TRBJ2-7, with 10 bases identical to TRBD2. CDR1 MNHNS and CDR2 SASEGT come from the germline V gene. With 8 bases clipped from V and 4 bases from J, the junction kept 5 bases outside the gene matches. The CDR3 extends over 13 amino acids.

The table lists this clonotype with many counts. The rearrangement joins TRBV28 to TRBJ2-3, with 7 bases aligning to TRBD1. The CDR3 covers 18 residues. CDR1 is MDHEN and CDR2 is SYDVKM in the germline V gene. Trimming took 1 base from V and 10 from J; bases not matched to a gene: 20. The CDR3 sequence: CASSLSRGFGTAEPAQYF. The CDR3, as DNA: TGTGCCAGCAGTTTATCACGGGGTTTTGGGACAGCGGAGCCGGCGCAGTATTTT.

DNA of the CDR3: TGTGCCAGCAGCTATTCGGGGGGGGTCCAGCCCCAGCATTTT. Its protein is CASSYSGGVQPQHF. This chain links TRBV5-5 with TRBJ1-5; the D gene is possibly TRBD1 (5 bases). With 3 bases removed from V and 7 bases from J, the gap between germline ends came to 14 bases. The CDR3 is made up of 14 amino acids. Germline CDR1 and CDR2: SGHKS and YYEKEE (reference sequence).

This clonotype has only a few counts. This chain connects TRBV3-1 to TRBJ2-6; 8 bases are shared with TRBD1. CDR1 LGHDT and CDR2 YNNKEL come from the germline V gene (reference sequence). Trimming at V came to 4 bases and at J to 0 bases, leaving 5 bases not matched to a gene. The CDR3 runs 17 residues. CDR3 residues: CASSPQGAYSGANVLTF. The DNA for the CDR3 is TGTGCCAGCAGCCCCCAGGGGGCCTACTCTGGGGCCAACGTCCTGACTTTC.